Given below is one T cell receptor beta chain in context. In each case, RNA was isolated and then reverse transcribed into cDNA as the sequencing template. The repertoire was sequenced with immunoSEQ multiplex PCR; TCRdb's copy has only in-frame clones and lacks some. The sample contains under 150,000 clones, about half of which appear only once. The data stem from a study of CD8+ T cells in alopecia areata. Overall study context: Affected scalp percentage set treated patients' severity scores.

Specified treatment: oral pan-JAK inhibitor, 5-10 mg twice daily. Using a FACSAria, the CD4+ and CD8+ T cells were sorted from the PBMCs. This TCR derives from a human donor with alopecia areata. The specimen was CD4+ T cells sorted from blood, collected at week 4, from a patient treated with tofacitinib.

CDR3 DNA sequence: TGTGCCAGCACAGGGGCGTATGGCTACACCTTC. Translated, it gives CASTGAYGYTF. The V gene is TRBV2, the J gene TRBJ1-2, with a tentative D call TRBD1 (6 bases). This CDR3 has 11 residues. Germline assignment: CDR1 SNHLY and CDR2 FYNNEI. V lost 7 bases to trimming and J lost 5 bases, with 8 bases between them.